Included here is one T cell receptor beta chain sequence, with context. Its matching antigen is unknown. This record comes from a study of cytomegalovirus exposure and HLA in healthy donors. Study outcomes and limitations: Analyzed later, association rates of TCRs varied across HLA loci, with DRB1 most and HLA-C fewest. Reports credit the classifier with highly specific, highly sensitive diagnosis of cytomegalovirus status.

60 Vbeta and 13 Jbeta primers were used in PCR. The data were produced by immunoSEQ multiplex PCR, yet TCRdb's version contains in-frame clones alone and is incomplete. The sample includes about 130,000 clones, 60% to 80% of them seen just once. Trimming pared 5 bases from V and 5 bases from J, leaving 6 bases between. This CDR3 spans 12 amino acids. CDR1 is SGHTA and CDR2 is FQGNSA in the germline V gene. This TCR derives from a man aged 30-40 years in good health and CMV-seronegative. The material sequenced was PBMCs. The V call is TRBV7-2, the J call TRBJ1-4; D is unresolved. For the CDR3, the DNA is TGTGCCAGCAGCATACTAAATGAAAAACTGTTTTTT. Translation gives CASSILNEKLFF.